Listed here are 24 T cell receptor beta chains from one sample, sequenced in a study of blood T cell repertoires in COVID-19. Clones were sequenced by immunoSEQ multiplex PCR, and TCRdb holds only the in-frame ones, with some missing. The data show some 120,000 clones, with more than 85% seen just once and around 1.9% held by the top ten. Sequenced sample: peripheral blood. The receptors derive from a man aged 45-65 years with COVID-19, enrolled during active disease.

This rearrangement joins TRBV25-1 to TRBJ2-7, with 9 bases aligning to TRBD1. The CDR3 totals 13 residues. Germline lookup yields CDR1 MGHDK and CDR2 SYGVNS. Unmatched junction bases numbered 3, after V lost 4 bases and J lost 5 bases. In DNA form, the CDR3 reads TGTGCCAGCAGTGGGACAGGGGTCCACGAGCAGTACGTC. As protein: CASSGTGVHEQYV.

The V and J genes are TRBV5-1 and TRBJ2-6; 10 nucleotides align to TRBD1. The germline V gene encodes CDR1 SGHRS and CDR2 YFSETQ. The CDR3 is 17 residues long. After removal of 5 bases from V and 1 base from J, the junction contained 6 bases not matched to a gene. The CDR3 is CASRRGQGSSGANVLTF. As DNA, the CDR3 is TGCGCCAGCAGGCGGGGACAGGGGTCTTCTGGGGCCAACGTCCTGACTTTC.

A single count supports this clone. The rearrangement joins TRBV7-9 to TRBJ1-1, with 11 bases aligning to TRBD1. Germline lookup yields CDR1 SEHNR and CDR2 FQNEAQ (reference sequence). The CDR3 covers 14 residues. V shed 5 bases and J 11 bases; nucleotides not matched to a gene: 10. In DNA form, the CDR3 reads TGTGCCAGCAGCCCGTTCGGACAGGGGGCTAGGGCTTTCTTT. Amino acid sequence: CASSPFGQGARAFF.

This chain joins TRBV27 and TRBJ1-4, with 8 positions matching TRBD1. CDR3 length: 15 residues. Germline CDR1 reads MNHEY; CDR2 reads SMNVEV (reference sequence). The ends lost 6 bases at V and 5 bases at J; junction bases unmatched: 8. CDR3 nucleotide sequence: TGTGCCAGCAGAGGGGGGACAGGTGACAATGAAAAACTGTTTTTT. Amino acids: CASRGGTGDNEKLFF.

This chain connects TRBV19 to TRBJ2-1, with D tentatively TRBD1 (6 bases). The CDR3 spans 15 residues. Germline lookup yields CDR1 LNHDA and CDR2 SQIVND (reference sequence). V dropped 5 bases and J dropped 4 bases, with 15 bases sitting between them. CDR3 sequence reads: CASSPQDSGYNEQFF. Written as DNA, the CDR3 is TGTGCCAGTAGTCCCCAGGACAGCGGATACAATGAGCAGTTCTTC.

This chain joins TRBV5-1 and TRBJ2-3, with a tentative D call TRBD1 (6 bases). The CDR3 has 15 residues. Germline assignment: CDR1 SGHRS and CDR2 YFSETQ. Trimming stripped 5 bases from V and 0 bases from J, with 13 bases between. The CDR3 bases are TGCGCCAGCAGACCAGCCAGGGGAAGCACAGATACGCAGTATTTT. This translates into CASRPARGSTDTQYF.

Only one count was recorded for this clone. The chain uses TRBV11-3 and TRBJ2-1; 8 positions match TRBD2. The CDR3 has 15 amino acids. V lost 1 base and J lost 9; bases outside the gene matches: 8. The germline V gene has CDR1 SGHNT and CDR2 YENEEA. CDR3 residues: CASSLGTSGVTEQFF. The CDR3 DNA follows: TGTGCCAGCAGCTTAGGTACTAGCGGTGTTACTGAGCAGTTCTTC. The full variable domain, with the rest looked up from reference TRBV11-3 and TRBJ2-1, is EAGVVQSPRYKIIEKKQPVAFWCNPISGHNTLYWYLQNLGQGPELLIRYENEEAVDDSQLPKDRFSAERLKGVDSTLKIQPAELGDSAVYLCASSLGTSGVTEQFFGPGTRLTVL.

The chain couples TRBV27 to TRBJ2-2; 9 bases agree with TRBD1. This CDR3 region has 15 residues. The trim removed 5 bases at V and 6 bases at J, leaving 7 bases unmatched. The germline CDR1 and CDR2 sequences are MNHEY and SMNVEV (reference sequence). CDR3 amino acids: CASSRDRDGSGELFF. CDR3 sequence (DNA): TGTGCCAGCAGTCGGGACAGGGATGGATCCGGGGAGCTGTTTTTT.

The rearrangement links TRBV11-3 to TRBJ2-3; possible D gene TRBD2, 6 bases. Trimming removed 6 bases from V and 2 bases from J, with 21 bases in between. The CDR3 runs 17 residues. Germline-derived CDR1 and CDR2 are SGHNT and YENEEA. CDR3 DNA sequence: TGTGCCAGCAGTCTTAGAATCGGGGGTGGTGTCACAGATACGCAGTATTTT. This translates into CASSLRIGGGVTDTQYF.

The rearrangement joins TRBV6-2 or TRBV6-3 to TRBJ1-2; D is perhaps TRBD1 (5 bases). Trimming stripped 4 bases from V and 6 bases from J, with 12 bases between. The CDR3 length is 13 residues. Germline CDR1 MNHEY, CDR2 SVGEGT. This chain's CDR3 is CASSSDSRDGYTF. In nucleotides, the CDR3 is TGTGCCAGCAGTTCAGATTCCAGGGATGGCTACACCTTC.

V gene TRBV7-8 combines with J gene TRBJ1-5, with 7 bases fitting TRBD1. Germline CDR1 is SGHVS and CDR2 is FQNEAQ. Trimming at V came to 4 bases and at J to 4 bases, leaving 7 bases not matched to a gene. This CDR3 contains 15 residues. Written as DNA, the CDR3 is TGTGCCAGCAGCTCGAGCCGACAGGGAAATCAGCCCCAGCATTTT. Protein product: CASSSSRQGNQPQHF.

The CDR3 DNA reads TGTGCCAGAATGAGGGAGGGCTTCTACGAGCAGTACGTC. This codes for CARMREGFYEQYV. The gene calls are TRBV7-2 and TRBJ2-7; 7 nucleotides agree with TRBD2. This CDR3 has 13 amino acids. V trimming: 9 bases; J trimming: 3 bases; junction bases outside the gene matches: 8. CDR1 and CDR2 from the germline V gene are SGHTA and FQGNSA.

The CDR3 here is CASSPGVLRAEAFF. The DNA for the CDR3 is TGTGCCAGCAGCCCAGGGGTCCTACGTGCTGAAGCTTTCTTT. This chain uses TRBV11-3 with TRBJ1-1, with D perhaps matching TRBD1 (6 bases). Trimming removed 5 bases from V and 6 bases from J, with 16 bases in between. This CDR3 region has 14 residues. Per germline, CDR1 SGHNT and CDR2 YENEEA.

CDR3 coding DNA: TGTGCCAGCAGTATATCTAGCGGCGAGCAGTACGTC. Amino acid sequence: CASSISSGEQYV. This chain uses TRBV12-3 or TRBV12-4 with TRBJ2-7, with 7 nucleotides matching TRBD2. The CDR3 covers 12 residues. V was pared by 5 bases and J by 6 bases, with 4 bases of the junction left unmatched.

The chain carries TRBV27 and TRBJ2-7; TRBD1 agrees at 9 bases. V lost 0 bases and J lost 1; bases outside the gene matches: 10. Per the germline V gene, CDR1 is MNHEY and CDR2 is SMNVEV (reference sequence). The CDR3 contains 18 residues. This CDR3 is CASSLSTGQGWGSYEQYF. DNA of the CDR3: TGTGCCAGCAGTTTATCGACGGGACAGGGTTGGGGTTCCTACGAGCAGTACTTC.

The V and J genes are TRBV6-6 and TRBJ2-1; D is ambiguous. Germline-derived CDR1 and CDR2 are MNHNY and SVGAGI (reference sequence). The CDR3 is 15 residues long. V lost 4 bases to trimming and J lost 5 bases, with 15 bases between them. The CDR3 is CASSFTREINNEQFF. CDR3 coding DNA: TGTGCCAGCAGTTTTACCCGAGAAATTAACAATGAGCAGTTCTTC.

The chain carries TRBV7-8 and TRBJ1-6; no definite D call. The germline V gene has CDR1 SGHVS and CDR2 FQNEAQ. V lost 3 bases and J lost 7, with 7 bases in between. The CDR3 consists of 13 residues. DNA for the CDR3: TGTGCCAGCAGCTTCTCCAGGAATTCACCCCTCCACTTT. Protein: CASSFSRNSPLHF.

This chain links TRBV2 with TRBJ2-1; D not certain. V lost 6 bases and J 0 bases, leaving 6 bases between the germline ends. CDR1 and CDR2 (germline): SNHLY, FYNNEI. The length of the CDR3 is 13 residues. CDR3 in amino acids: CASRLSSYNEQFF. CDR3 in DNA: TGTGCCAGCAGACTAAGCTCCTACAATGAGCAGTTCTTC.

This clone was seen only a few times. The chain uses TRBV19 and TRBJ1-5; a possible D gene is TRBD1 (6 bases). Looked up from germline, CDR1 is LNHDA and CDR2 is SQIVND (reference sequence). The CDR3 extends over 14 amino acids. Trimming removed 3 bases at V and 9 bases at J, with 15 bases between. CDR3 residues: CASSIPPGVAPQHF. In DNA, the CDR3 is TGTGCCAGTAGTATCCCCCCAGGGGTCGCGCCCCAGCATTTT.

V usage is TRBV6-4 and J usage is TRBJ2-2; 11 positions agree with TRBD1. Germline V gene sequence: CDR1 MRHNA, CDR2 SNTAGT. The V segment lost 2 bases and the J segment 6 bases; nucleotides outside the gene matches: 5. This CDR3 has 16 residues. CDR3: CASSDKPGQGAGELFF. The CDR3 DNA sequence: TGTGCCAGCAGTGACAAGCCGGGACAGGGGGCCGGGGAGCTGTTTTTT.

The rearrangement links TRBV14 to TRBJ1-2; no clear D gene. The germline V gene encodes CDR1 SGHDN and CDR2 FVKESK. The CDR3 sequence is 14 residues long. The V end was cut by 10 bases, the J end by 1 base, with 16 bases between. CDR3 sequence (DNA): TGTGCCACCGAGGTCCAGCGTTATAACTATGGCTACACCTTC. Translating it yields CATEVQRYNYGYTF.

The rearrangement joins TRBV4-1 to TRBJ2-5, with a tentative D call TRBD1 (6 bases). The CDR3 covers 13 residues. V gave up 2 bases and J gave up 5 bases, with 9 bases separating them. The V gene's germline CDR1 is MGHRA and CDR2 YSYEKL. The CDR3 nucleotides are TGCGCCAGCAGCCAAAACAGGGTTGAGACCCAGTACTTC. Protein sequence: CASSQNRVETQYF.

The chain joins TRBV18 to TRBJ1-2, with TRBD1 matching over 7 bases. CDR3 size: 15 residues. Germline lookup yields CDR1 KGHSH and CDR2 LQKENI. The J segment lost 7 bases and the V segment lost 4 bases, leaving 12 bases of the junction unmatched. The DNA of the CDR3 is TGTGCCAGCTCACAAGACCGGGACAGCCTCTTTGGCTACACCTTC. Translation: CASSQDRDSLFGYTF.

The chain employs TRBV19 and TRBJ2-1, with TRBD2 matching 9 bases. There are 18 residues in the CDR3. The germline V gene has CDR1 LNHDA and CDR2 SQIVND (reference sequence). V dropped 3 bases and J dropped 8; count of bases not matched to a gene: 17. The CDR3 DNA is TGTGCCAGTAGTATCTCGCCCGGACTAGCGCCCTGGAGGGATGAGCAGTTCTTC. This sequence encodes CASSISPGLAPWRDEQFF.